One sample yielded the 23 T cell receptor beta chains listed below, sequenced in a study of cytomegalovirus exposure and HLA in healthy donors (dated by TCRdb to 2016 to 2017). Library preparation employed the immunoSEQ multiplex PCR assay. The multiplex PCR relied on a mix of 60 forward primers for TCR Vbeta segments and 13 reverse primers for TCR Jbeta segments. Held by TCRdb, this immuneACCESS table contains in-frame sequences only and omits some clones. Under half of the omission traces to an unresolved V gene where checked; the cause of the rest is unknown. Here the sample has approximately 90,000 clones; under 80% occur a single time. Roughly 2% of the sample is in the top ten clones. Material for sequencing was PBMCs. The receptor set was obtained from a boy between 10 and 17 years old in good health and CMV-seronegative.

This chain links TRBV7-6 with TRBJ1-2; 8 bases line up with TRBD1. Germline-derived CDR1 and CDR2 are SGHVS and FNYEAQ. This CDR3 spans 13 amino acids. With 8 bases clipped from V and 3 bases from J, the junction kept 5 bases outside the gene matches. The CDR3 DNA reads as TGTGCCAGCTCCCAGGGGGCTGACTATGGCTACACCTTC. It specifies CASSQGADYGYTF.

V is TRBV5-1 and J is TRBJ1-1; 8 bases map to TRBD1. The junction had 7 bases not matched to a gene; V was cut back by 4 bases and J by 5 bases. CDR3 length: 14 residues. CDR1 and CDR2 from the germline V gene are SGHRS and YFSETQ. CDR3 sequence reads: CASSDDRGRTEAFF. CDR3 DNA: TGCGCCAGCAGCGACGACAGGGGAAGGACTGAAGCTTTCTTT. The complete variable domain, with remaining parts taken from reference TRBV5-1 and TRBJ1-1, reads KAGVTQTPRYLIKTRGQQVTLSCSPISGHRSVSWYQQTPGQGLQFLFEYFSETQRNKGNFPGRFSGRQFSNSRSEMNVSTLELGDSALYLCASSDDRGRTEAFFGQGTRLTVV.

Comments on this clone: Other nucleotide sequences in the sample specify the same CDR3. The gene calls are TRBV6-5 and TRBJ1-5, with TRBD1 identical over 7 bases. Germline V gene lookup returns CDR1 MNHEY and CDR2 SVGAGI. The CDR3 is 14 amino acids. V lost 7 bases, J lost 2 bases, and 5 bases stayed unmatched. The CDR3 loop is CASKPDRGNQPQHF. Written as DNA, the CDR3 is TGTGCCAGCAAGCCCGACAGGGGCAATCAGCCCCAGCATTTT.

Turning to this clone: Different DNA sequences within this sample yield the same CDR3. The chain couples TRBV28 to TRBJ2-1; 9 bases are a match to TRBD2. The CDR3 loop spans 16 amino acids. The germline gives CDR1 MDHEN, CDR2 SYDVKM. Losses at the gene ends were 2 bases for V and 1 base for J; bases not matched to a gene: 3. The CDR3 protein is CASSLGSGSSYNEQFF. CDR3 DNA sequence: TGTGCCAGCAGTTTAGGTAGCGGGAGTTCCTACAATGAGCAGTTCTTC. The full variable domain, in which reference TRBV28 and TRBJ2-1 provide the parts outside the CDR3, is DVKVTQSSRYLVKRTGEKVFLECVQDMDHENMFWYRQDPGLGLRLIYFSYDVKMKEKGDIPEGYSVSREKKERFSLILESASTNQTSMYLCASSLGSGSSYNEQFFGPGTRLTVL.

This clone was counted a single time. The rearrangement links TRBV19 to TRBJ1-6; tentatively, D is TRBD1 (5 bases). V was pared by 6 bases and J by 7 bases, with 13 bases between. Germline V lookup: CDR1 LNHDA, CDR2 SQIVND (reference sequence). This CDR3 region has 14 residues. The CDR3 loop is CASRRQPSNSPLHF. As DNA, the CDR3 is TGTGCCAGTAGAAGACAGCCATCCAATTCACCCCTCCACTTT.

The chain joins TRBV2 to TRBJ2-2; TRBD1 agrees at 8 bases. In germline, CDR1 is SNHLY, CDR2 FYNNEI. This CDR3 is 15 amino acids long. V lost 6 bases, J lost 4 bases, and 7 bases stayed unmatched. As DNA, the CDR3 is TGTGCCAGCAGAGGACAGGGCTTAAGCACCGGGGAGCTGTTTTTT. Translated, it gives CASRGQGLSTGELFF.

The rearrangement uses TRBV28 and TRBJ1-5; D may be TRBD1 (5 bases). Trimming stripped 6 bases from V and 6 bases from J, with 21 bases between. Germline V lookup: CDR1 MDHEN, CDR2 SYDVKM. The CDR3 covers 16 residues. CDR3 in amino acids: CASRRAGDAAAQPQHF. The CDR3 coding sequence is TGTGCCAGCAGGCGAGCGGGGGACGCGGCTGCTCAGCCCCAGCATTTT.

The rearrangement uses TRBV7-2 and TRBJ1-4, with TRBD1 matching 7 bases. Trimming took 3 bases from V and 11 from J; bases not matched to a gene: 12. CDR3 length: 15 amino acids. Looked up from germline, CDR1 is SGHTA and CDR2 is FQGNSA. CDR3 sequence reads: CASSLTPPGTDKLFF. In DNA form, the CDR3 reads TGTGCCAGCAGCTTGACCCCCCCAGGGACAGACAAACTGTTTTTT.

This clone has a handful of counts. The chain couples TRBV6-5 to TRBJ2-7, with 11 bases matching TRBD1. J lost 4 bases, V lost 2 bases, and 7 bases had no gene match. This CDR3 spans 16 amino acids. Germline V gene sequence: CDR1 MNHEY, CDR2 SVGAGI. The CDR3 is CASSYRGTGGQYEQYF. In DNA form, the CDR3 reads TGTGCCAGCAGTTACCGGGGGACAGGGGGTCAGTACGAGCAGTACTTC.

The chain has TRBV30 and TRBJ1-1; D ambiguous. V was cut by 5 bases and J by 2 bases, with 12 bases left in between. The CDR3 is made up of 13 amino acids. CDR1 is GTSNPN and CDR2 is SVGIG in the germline V gene (reference sequence). Here the CDR3 reads CAWDSGLNTEAFF. The DNA for the CDR3 is TGTGCCTGGGACTCGGGATTAAACACTGAAGCTTTCTTT.

This chain links TRBV9 with TRBJ2-2; the match to TRBD2 covers 11 bases. Looked up from germline, CDR1 is SGDLS and CDR2 is YYNGEE. This CDR3 spans 17 amino acids. Unmatched junction bases numbered 3, after V lost 2 bases and J lost 0 bases. CDR3 in DNA: TGTGCCAGCAGCGTTCTAGCGGGGGGCGCGAACACCGGGGAGCTGTTTTTT. Translation: CASSVLAGGANTGELFF.

V gene TRBV19 combines with J gene TRBJ2-1; 10 bases are a match to TRBD1. V gave up 3 bases and J gave up 9 bases; unmatched junction bases: 5. The CDR3 contains 14 residues. CDR1 and CDR2 from the germline V gene are LNHDA and SQIVND (reference sequence). CDR3 residues: CASSIATGGGEQFF. CDR3 sequence (DNA): TGTGCCAGTAGTATCGCGACAGGGGGCGGTGAGCAGTTCTTC.

V and J are TRBV5-1 and TRBJ1-1; D perhaps matches TRBD1 (6 bases). CDR1 is SGHRS, CDR2 YFSETQ, per germline. The CDR3 totals 14 residues. V gave up 0 bases and J gave up 9 bases, with 15 bases separating them. The CDR3 DNA sequence: TGCGCCAGCAGCTTGGCGGAAGTGAGGGGGAAAGCTTTCTTT. Translated: CASSLAEVRGKAFF.

This sequence joins TRBV29-1 and TRBJ1-1; no definite D call. Trimming stripped 6 bases from V and 5 bases from J, with 10 bases between. Germline CDR1 is SQVTM and CDR2 is ANQGSEA. There are 11 residues in the CDR3. CDR3 DNA: TGCAGCGTCTCCGACTTTACTGAAGCTTTCTTT. Its translation is CSVSDFTEAFF.

The CDR3 DNA is TGCAGCGTTCGGGGGTACAATCAGCCCCAGCATTTT. This translates into CSVRGYNQPQHF. The chain couples TRBV29-1 to TRBJ1-5; D perhaps matches TRBD1 (5 bases). The V gene's germline CDR1 is SQVTM and CDR2 ANQGSEA. V lost 5 bases and J lost 3, with 8 bases in between. CDR3 length: 12 residues.

The chain employs TRBV6-5 and TRBJ1-1; possible D gene TRBD1, 5 bases. CDR3 length: 14 residues. Germline-derived CDR1 and CDR2 are MNHEY and SVGAGI. Trimming removed 0 bases at V and 7 bases at J, with 12 bases between. CDR3 in amino acids: CASSYSPGQVEAFF. DNA for the CDR3: TGTGCCAGCAGTTACTCGCCAGGGCAGGTTGAAGCTTTCTTT.

V usage is TRBV28 and J usage is TRBJ2-7; a possible D gene is TRBD1 (6 bases). V lost 4 bases, J lost 0 bases, and 13 bases lay in between. From germline, CDR1 is MDHEN and CDR2 SYDVKM. This CDR3 is built from 15 residues. CDR3 residues: CASSSPGHSSYEQYF. The CDR3 nucleotides read TGTGCCAGCAGTTCGCCGGGACACTCCTCCTACGAGCAGTACTTC.

The chain has TRBV5-4 and TRBJ1-2; 7 nucleotides align to TRBD1. The CDR3 length is 12 residues. Trimming cost V 4 bases and J 8 bases; bases outside gene matches: 5. Germline assignment: CDR1 SGHNT and CDR2 YYREEE (reference sequence). In nucleotides, the CDR3 is TGTGCCAGCAGCGTGACAGGGAACGGCTACACCTTC. Translation gives CASSVTGNGYTF.

The J gene is TRBJ2-1, the V gene TRBV6-6; possibly TRBD1 for D (6 bases). CDR3 length equals 15 residues. V lost 3 bases and J lost 8, with 17 bases in between. Germline CDR1 MNHNY, CDR2 SVGAGI (reference sequence). CDR3 nucleotides: TGTGCCAGCAGTTATCTCCCGGTGGCAGGGGATGAGCAGTTCTTC. Translation: CASSYLPVAGDEQFF.

On this clone: The DNA is omitted, as the CDR3 cannot be located on it reliably, and the CDR3 follows TCRdb's listing. The chain is built from TRBV28 and TRBJ2-7; no check of the table's D call, TRBD2, against the DNA was made. In germline, CDR1 is MDHEN, CDR2 SYDVKM. Inclusive of both ends, the CDR3 amounts to 14 amino acids. The CDR3 sequence: CASSFGEGLYEQYF.

The V call is TRBV27, the J call TRBJ1-5; a possible D gene is TRBD1 (5 bases). Germline CDR1 MNHEY, CDR2 SMNVEV (reference sequence). The CDR3 has 13 amino acids. Trimming took off 4 bases at V and 6 bases at J, with 10 bases between the two ends. CDR3 bases: TGTGCCAGCAGTTGGGGGGTGAGTCAGCCCCAGCATTTT. Encoded protein: CASSWGVSQPQHF.

In DNA, the CDR3 is TGTGCCAGTAGCCTCGGACAGGGAAGCAATGAGCAGTTCTTC. This sequence encodes CASSLGQGSNEQFF. V is TRBV19 and J is TRBJ2-1, with 8 positions matching TRBD1. CDR1 LNHDA and CDR2 SQIVND come from the germline V gene (reference sequence). CDR3 length: 14 residues. V lost 6 bases and J lost 6; bases outside the gene matches: 7.

The chain employs TRBV27 and TRBJ1-1; a weak D match, TRBD1 (6 bases). Trimming removed 2 bases at V and 4 bases at J, with 11 bases between. CDR3 size: 14 residues. The germline gives CDR1 MNHEY, CDR2 SMNVEV (reference sequence). DNA of the CDR3: TGTGCCAGCAGTTTACGGGGGGCAGGCACTGAAGCTTTCTTT. Amino acids: CASSLRGAGTEAFF.